These 11 T cell receptor beta chains came from one sample sequenced in a study of T cell responses to AZD1222 COVID-19 vaccine. Assay used: immunoSEQ multiplex PCR; TCRdb lists only in-frame clones, some missing. The data hold 89,000 or so clones, with around 93% observed a single time. Source: peripheral blood, taken 28 days after the second AZD1222 dose. Source of these receptors: an adult who received the AZD1222 COVID-19 vaccine.

The rearrangement joins TRBV7-2 to TRBJ2-5, with a tentative D call TRBD2 (5 bases). V lost 6 bases to trimming and J lost 4 bases, with 15 bases between them. CDR1 is SGHTA and CDR2 is FQGNSA in the germline V gene. CDR3 length equals 14 residues. The CDR3 bases are TGTGCCAGCAGACTAGGACCCGCCCCAGAGACCCAGTACTTC. This translates into CASRLGPAPETQYF.

This clone occurred once. V and J are TRBV19 and TRBJ1-3, with unresolved D. V lost 1 base, J lost 2 bases, and 3 bases lay in between. The germline V gene has CDR1 LNHDA and CDR2 SQIVND (reference sequence). The CDR3 has 13 amino acids. DNA for the CDR3: TGTGCCAGTAGTATAGGGGCTGGAAACACCATATATTTT. Encoded protein: CASSIGAGNTIYF.

J is TRBJ2-7 and V is TRBV12-3 or TRBV12-4; TRBD2 might be the D (6 bases). The V and J ends lost 6 bases and 3 bases respectively, with 6 bases between them. This CDR3 comprises 11 residues. The CDR3 loop reads CASRGGYEQYF. The CDR3 DNA reads as TGTGCCAGCAGGGGGGGCTACGAGCAGTACTTC.

This clone was seen more than once but under ten times. V and J are TRBV19 and TRBJ1-2, with D uncertain. Trimming cost V 8 bases and J 5 bases, with 12 bases left between them. This CDR3 contains 12 residues. CDR1 and CDR2 from the germline V gene are LNHDA and SQIVND (reference sequence). This CDR3 is CASWEAPYGYTF. The CDR3 DNA reads as TGTGCCAGTTGGGAAGCCCCGTATGGCTACACCTTC.

The rearrangement joins TRBV9 to TRBJ1-5; D is possibly TRBD1 (5 bases). Trimming took off 0 bases at V and 7 bases at J, with 11 bases between the two ends. CDR1 is SGDLS, CDR2 YYNGEE, per germline. The CDR3 has 14 amino acids. CDR3: CASSVAGGGQPQHF. The CDR3 nucleotides read TGTGCCAGCAGCGTAGCGGGGGGTGGCCAGCCCCAGCATTTT. Together with reference TRBV9 and TRBJ1-5, the CDR3 gives the full variable domain: DSGVTQTPKHLITATGQRVTLRCSPRSGDLSVYWYQQSLDQGLQFLIQYYNGEERAKGNILERFSAQQFPDLHSELNLSSLELGDSALYFCASSVAGGGQPQHFGDGTRLSIL.

The rearrangement links TRBV27 to TRBJ1-4; a weak D match, TRBD1 (6 bases). The CDR3 length is 15 residues. The germline V and J ends were trimmed by 3 bases and 4 bases, with 12 bases remaining between them. Per the germline V gene, CDR1 is MNHEY and CDR2 is SMNVEV (reference sequence). The DNA of the CDR3 is TGTGCCAGCAGTTTTTCGGGACACGGTAATGAAAAACTGTTTTTT. This encodes CASSFSGHGNEKLFF.

The chain has TRBV18 and TRBJ2-4; TRBD1 matches 8 bases. V lost 2 bases to trimming and J lost 8 bases; unmatched junction nucleotides: 8. This CDR3 spans 15 amino acids. Germline V gives CDR1 KGHSH, CDR2 LQKENI. The CDR3 DNA reads TGTGCCAGCTCACCATTGAGGACAGGGTGGGACATTCAGTACTTC. The encoded protein is CASSPLRTGWDIQYF.

CDR3: CATSKTALNTEAFF. For the CDR3, the DNA is TGTGCCACCAGCAAGACAGCATTGAACACTGAAGCTTTCTTT. This chain connects TRBV15 to TRBJ1-1, with D maybe TRBD1 (5 bases). The CDR3 totals 14 residues. V lost 4 bases and J 0 bases, leaving 9 bases between the germline ends. Germline CDR1 LNHNV, CDR2 YYDKDF (reference sequence). Variable domain in full (rest from reference TRBV15 and TRBJ1-1): DAMVIQNPRYQVTQFGKPVTLSCSQTLNHNVMYWYQQKSSQAPKLLFHYYDKDFNNEADTPDNFQSRRPNTSFCFLDIRSPGLGDTAMYLCATSKTALNTEAFFGQGTRLTVV.

The J gene is TRBJ1-2, the V gene TRBV12-3 or TRBV12-4, with D unclear. The V end lost 6 bases, the J end lost 5 bases, and 10 bases lay between the germline ends. This CDR3 region has 12 residues. The CDR3 sequence: CASSPGLYGYTF. In DNA, the CDR3 is TGTGCCAGCAGCCCAGGATTGTATGGCTACACCTTC.

This sequence joins TRBV12-3 or TRBV12-4 and TRBJ2-5; D not certain. V lost 5 bases to trimming and J lost 1 base, with 8 bases between them. The CDR3 sequence is 13 residues long. The CDR3 loop is CASSPTLQETQYF. The CDR3, as DNA: TGTGCCAGCAGTCCGACTCTCCAAGAGACCCAGTACTTC.

The CDR3 is CASSFSSQGARGSYTF. Written as DNA, the CDR3 is TGTGCCAGTAGTTTTTCCTCACAGGGGGCCCGGGGGAGCTACACCTTC. V usage is TRBV19 and J usage is TRBJ1-2; 9 nucleotides agree with TRBD1. This CDR3 has 16 amino acids. Germline CDR1 reads LNHDA; CDR2 reads SQIVND (reference sequence). With V trimmed by 5 bases and J by 9 bases, 16 bases remained unmatched.